The following is a T cell receptor beta chain sequence with its context. Antigen unknown. The CDR3 is made up of 16 amino acids. V lost 2 bases and J 2 bases, leaving 15 bases between the germline ends. Per the germline V gene, CDR1 is MNHEY and CDR2 is SVGAGI. The data originate from a study of brain T cells in children with intractable seizures. Data came from immunoSEQ multiplex PCR; TCRdb stores just in-frame clones and leaves some out. The top ten hold 5.5% to 6% of the sample, which has hundreds of thousands of clones, 93% seen once. Time point indicated: blood from clinic visit 5 months post-surgery; TSC patient then seizure free. Only cases whose brain tissue showed the highest T cell transcript signatures were sequenced. Patients received at least one anti-epileptic drug before surgery. Study-wide results and limits: Absence of clones before surgery may stem from lower sequencing depth. Patients' HCMV serostatus was unknown; virus specificity rests on CDR3 similarity alone.

The sample here was peripheral blood, taken approximately 5 months after surgery. The chain combines TRBV6-5 with TRBJ1-1, with D perhaps TRBD1 (5 bases). The receptor comes from a boy under two years old with tuberous sclerosis and intractable seizures. The CDR3 sequence is CASSYGGRRTNTEAFF. CDR3 bases: TGTGCCAGCAGTTACGGGGGACGTAGGACCAACACTGAAGCTTTCTTT.